The source of this T cell receptor beta chain is a study of shared clonotypes between healthy human individuals. Study-wide context: The cohort comprised a couple of women and a few men. Their ages spanned 18 to 49 years.

Donors had no recently reported acute infections or vaccinations and were HIV-negative. TCRdb's table, derived via immunoSEQ multiplex PCR, lists solely in-frame clones and lacks some. The repertoire has about 1.5 million clones, 95% to 99% of them found once; the top ten carry 0.45%. Study results and caveats: Larger estimated richness was generally seen in naive subsets than in memory subsets.

After removal of 4 bases from V and 4 bases from J, the junction contained 5 bases not matched to a gene. The CDR3 runs 15 residues. CDR1 is SGDLS and CDR2 is YYNGEE in the germline V gene. Regarding this clone: Its antigen is not known.

The sequenced sample consisted of naive CD4+ T cells sorted from blood. As for subset: CD45RA+ positively selected. V is TRBV9 and J is TRBJ2-2, with 9 bases identical to TRBD1. The TCR was taken from a man aged 25 to 45 in good health. The CDR3 sequence is CASSSPGQGTGELFF. The CDR3 DNA reads as TGTGCCAGCAGCTCCCCGGGACAGGGCACCGGGGAGCTGTTTTTT.